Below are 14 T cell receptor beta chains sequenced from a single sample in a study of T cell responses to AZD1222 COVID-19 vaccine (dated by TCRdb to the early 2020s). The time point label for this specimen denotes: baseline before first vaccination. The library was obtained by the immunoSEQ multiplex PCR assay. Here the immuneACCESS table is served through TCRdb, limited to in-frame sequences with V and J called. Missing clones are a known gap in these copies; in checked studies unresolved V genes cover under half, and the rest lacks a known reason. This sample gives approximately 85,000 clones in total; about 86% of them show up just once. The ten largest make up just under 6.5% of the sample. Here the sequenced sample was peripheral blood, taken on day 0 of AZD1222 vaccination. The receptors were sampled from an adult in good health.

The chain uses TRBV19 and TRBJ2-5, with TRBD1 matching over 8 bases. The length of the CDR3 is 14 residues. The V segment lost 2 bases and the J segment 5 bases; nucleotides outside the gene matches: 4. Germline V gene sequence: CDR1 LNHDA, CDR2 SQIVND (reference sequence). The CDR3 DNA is TGTGCCAGTAGTATACAGGGGGCGGGGGAGACCCAGTACTTC. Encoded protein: CASSIQGAGETQYF.

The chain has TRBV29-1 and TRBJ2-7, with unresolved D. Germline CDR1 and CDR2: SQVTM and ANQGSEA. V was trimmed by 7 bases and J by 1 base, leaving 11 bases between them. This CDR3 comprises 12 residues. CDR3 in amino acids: CSANTGSYEQYF. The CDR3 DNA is TGCAGCGCGAACACTGGTTCCTACGAGCAGTACTTC.

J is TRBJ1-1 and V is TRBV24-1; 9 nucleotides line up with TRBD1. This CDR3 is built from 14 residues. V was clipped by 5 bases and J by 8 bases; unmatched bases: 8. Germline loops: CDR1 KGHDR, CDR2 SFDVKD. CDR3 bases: TGTGCCACCAGTGTCGATGACAGGGGGTGGGAAGCTTTCTTT. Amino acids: CATSVDDRGWEAFF.

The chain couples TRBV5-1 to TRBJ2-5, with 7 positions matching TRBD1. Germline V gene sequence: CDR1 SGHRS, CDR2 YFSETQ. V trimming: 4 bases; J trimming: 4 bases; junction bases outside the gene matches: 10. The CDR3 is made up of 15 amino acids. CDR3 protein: CASSRNRGGLETQYF. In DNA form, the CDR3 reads TGCGCCAGCAGCCGAAACAGGGGCGGATTAGAGACCCAGTACTTC.

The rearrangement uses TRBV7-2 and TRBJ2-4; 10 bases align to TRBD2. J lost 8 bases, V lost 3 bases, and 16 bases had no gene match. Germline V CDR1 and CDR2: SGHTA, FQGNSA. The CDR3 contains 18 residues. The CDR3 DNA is TGTGCCAGCAGCTTCTTTTATCCGGGGAGCGGGAGGGCAGACATTCAGTACTTC. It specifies CASSFFYPGSGRADIQYF.

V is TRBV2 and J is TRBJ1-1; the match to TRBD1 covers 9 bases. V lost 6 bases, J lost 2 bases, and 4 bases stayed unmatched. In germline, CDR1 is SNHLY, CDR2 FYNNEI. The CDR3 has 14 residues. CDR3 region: CASSRGQGNTEAFF. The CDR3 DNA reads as TGTGCCAGCAGCCGGGGACAGGGAAACACTGAAGCTTTCTTT.

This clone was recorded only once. The DNA for the CDR3 is TGTGCCAGCAGCTTAAGTAGCGGCTCCTACAATGAGCAGTTCTTC. Its protein product is CASSLSSGSYNEQFF. V and J are TRBV7-3 and TRBJ2-1, with D tentatively TRBD2 (6 bases). The germline CDR1 and CDR2 sequences are SGHTA and FQGTGA. This CDR3 has 15 amino acids. Trimming took off 1 base at V and 0 bases at J, with 7 bases between the two ends.

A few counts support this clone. The CDR3 region has the DNA TGTGCCAGCAGCCAAGATGGCGGGGGCGCGCAGAGGGCCTACACCTTC. Protein product: CASSQDGGGAQRAYTF. J is TRBJ1-2 and V is TRBV4-2; perhaps TRBD1 as D (6 bases). The germline gives CDR1 LGHNA, CDR2 YNFKEQ. The CDR3 sequence is 16 residues long. Trimming removed 0 bases at V and 10 bases at J, with 21 bases between.

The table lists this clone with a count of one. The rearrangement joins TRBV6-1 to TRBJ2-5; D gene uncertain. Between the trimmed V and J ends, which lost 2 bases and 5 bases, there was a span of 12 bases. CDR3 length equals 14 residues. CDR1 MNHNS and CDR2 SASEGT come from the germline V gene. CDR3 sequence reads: CASSEPSNRETQYF. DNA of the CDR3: TGTGCCAGCAGTGAACCCAGCAACCGGGAGACCCAGTACTTC.

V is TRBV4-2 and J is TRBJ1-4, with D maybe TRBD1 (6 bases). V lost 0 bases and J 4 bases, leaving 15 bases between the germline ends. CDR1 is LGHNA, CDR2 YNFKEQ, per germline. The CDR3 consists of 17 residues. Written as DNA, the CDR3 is TGTGCCAGCAGCCAAGACGATCATAGGGGGGATAATGAAAAACTGTTTTTT. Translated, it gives CASSQDDHRGDNEKLFF.

The CDR3 protein is CASSIDLGQQQFF. The DNA for the CDR3 is TGTGCCAGTAGTATAGATCTGGGACAGCAGCAGTTCTTC. V is TRBV19 and J is TRBJ2-1; 7 bases agree with TRBD1. From germline, CDR1 is LNHDA and CDR2 SQIVND (reference sequence). This CDR3 has 13 residues. With 0 bases clipped from V and 11 bases from J, the junction kept 4 bases outside the gene matches.

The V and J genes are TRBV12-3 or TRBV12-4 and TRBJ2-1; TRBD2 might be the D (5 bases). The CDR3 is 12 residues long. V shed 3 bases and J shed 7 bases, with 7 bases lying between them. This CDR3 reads CASSFPGNEQFF. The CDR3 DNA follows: TGTGCCAGCAGTTTTCCGGGAAATGAGCAGTTCTTC.

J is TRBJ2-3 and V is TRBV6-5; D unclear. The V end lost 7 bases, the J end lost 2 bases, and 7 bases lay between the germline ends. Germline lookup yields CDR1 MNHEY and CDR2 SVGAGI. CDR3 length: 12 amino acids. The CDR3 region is CASTGVTDTQYF. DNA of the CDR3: TGTGCCAGCACTGGGGTCACAGATACGCAGTATTTT.

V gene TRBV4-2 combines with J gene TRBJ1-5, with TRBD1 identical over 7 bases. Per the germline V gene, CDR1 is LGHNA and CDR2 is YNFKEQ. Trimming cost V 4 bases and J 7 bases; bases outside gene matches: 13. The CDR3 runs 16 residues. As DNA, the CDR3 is TGTGCCAGCAGCCCCGAGACAGGGCACCTGGGGCAGCCCCAGCATTTT. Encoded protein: CASSPETGHLGQPQHF.